This T cell receptor (beta chain) was captured in a study of OX40 agonist ivuxolimab in advanced cancers. The CDR3 loop spans 16 amino acids. Looked up from germline, CDR1 is SGHAT and CDR2 is FQNNGV. V dropped 4 bases and J dropped 2; count of bases not matched to a gene: 9. Assay used: immunoSEQ multiplex PCR; TCRdb lists only in-frame clones, some missing. The table includes fewer than 70,000 clones, roughly 90% detected once. The clonotype originates from an adult with an advanced solid tumor such as melanoma, head and neck, liver or kidney cancer. The sample was CD4+ or CD8+ T cells sorted from blood, taken in a trial of the OX40 agonist ivuxolimab. The rearrangement uses TRBV11-2 and TRBJ2-7; 9 nucleotides match TRBD1. The CDR3 protein is CASSSGGTGHPYEQYF. The CDR3 DNA reads TGTGCCAGCAGCTCAGGTGGGACAGGGCACCCCTACGAGCAGTACTTC. Together with reference TRBV11-2 and TRBJ2-7, the CDR3 gives the full variable domain: EAGVAQSPRYKIIEKRQSVAFWCNPISGHATLYWYQQILGQGPKLLIQFQNNGVVDDSQLPKDRFSAERLKGVDSTLKIQPAKLEDSAVYLCASSSGGTGHPYEQYFGPGTRLTVT.